These 29 T cell receptor beta chains were sequenced from one sample in a study of shared clonotypes between healthy human individuals. The protocol was immunoSEQ multiplex PCR, while the TCRdb copy is restricted to in-frame clones and leaves out a portion. The sample has 400,000 to 500,000 clones; roughly 85% are singletons. Input material: PBMCs. The receptor source for this set is a woman between 40 and 55 years old in good health. Some clones in this sample may be carry-over from other donors' samples.

This clone was picked up a small number of times. The V call is TRBV29-1, the J call TRBJ1-1; D is uncertain. V was trimmed by 3 bases and J by 4 bases, leaving 6 bases between them. Germline CDR1 reads SQVTM; CDR2 reads ANQGSEA. The CDR3 extends over 11 amino acids. For the CDR3, the DNA is TGCAGCGTTGAGGGATTCACTGAAGCTTTCTTT. Amino acids: CSVEGFTEAFF. Combining the CDR3 with reference TRBV29-1 and TRBJ1-1 gives the whole variable domain SAVISQKPSRDICQRGTSLTIQCQVDSQVTMMFWYRQQPGQSLTLIATANQGSEATYESGFVIDKFPISRPNLTFSTLTVSNMSPEDSSIYLCSVEGFTEAFFGQGTRLTVV.

V gene TRBV6-5 combines with J gene TRBJ1-1, with 7 bases identical to TRBD1. Trimming cost V 2 bases and J 1 base; bases outside gene matches: 7. The CDR3 is 16 amino acids. Germline V gene sequence: CDR1 MNHEY, CDR2 SVGAGI. CDR3 nucleotides: TGTGCCAGCAGTTACACTCCCGGGACAGCGAACACTGAAGCTTTCTTT. Translation gives CASSYTPGTANTEAFF.

This clone was counted once. The rearrangement joins TRBV28 to TRBJ2-3; D call uncertain. CDR1 and CDR2 from the germline V gene are MDHEN and SYDVKM. V gave up 6 bases and J gave up 4 bases, with 17 bases separating them. This CDR3 is 15 amino acids long. The CDR3 spells CASSAFHSGADTQYF. The CDR3 nucleotides read TGTGCCAGCAGCGCCTTCCATTCCGGCGCAGATACGCAGTATTTT.

DNA of the CDR3: TGTGCCAGCTCACCAACGGACAGGGGGCAAGGCGGGGAGCTGTTTTTT. This sequence encodes CASSPTDRGQGGELFF. V gene TRBV18 combines with J gene TRBJ2-2; 11 bases line up with TRBD1. Trimming took 2 bases from V and 7 from J; bases not matched to a gene: 6. Germline assignment: CDR1 KGHSH and CDR2 LQKENI. The CDR3 length is 16 residues.

This clone occurred once. V usage is TRBV2 and J usage is TRBJ2-1, with 10 bases matching TRBD2. This CDR3 has 16 residues. CDR1 and CDR2 (germline): SNHLY, FYNNEI. V gave up 0 bases and J gave up 5 bases; unmatched junction bases: 4. CDR3 loop: CASSEAGLAKDNEQFF. The CDR3 DNA follows: TGTGCCAGCAGTGAAGCGGGACTAGCGAAAGACAATGAGCAGTTCTTC.

This clone was seen only a few times. The rearrangement links TRBV9 to TRBJ2-3, with D unresolved. Trimming removed 0 bases at V and 6 bases at J, with 11 bases between. Looked up from germline, CDR1 is SGDLS and CDR2 is YYNGEE. The length of the CDR3 is 14 residues. CDR3 nucleotides: TGTGCCAGCAGCGTAGTTTCACAAAGTGATACGCAGTATTTT. Protein product: CASSVVSQSDTQYF.

This clone was seen only a few times. The chain carries TRBV28 and TRBJ2-3; possible D gene TRBD2, 5 bases. The V end lost 6 bases, the J end lost 5 bases, and 6 bases lay between the germline ends. The germline V gene has CDR1 MDHEN and CDR2 SYDVKM. The CDR3 length is 11 residues. Here the CDR3 reads CASRAGDTQYF. In DNA form, the CDR3 reads TGTGCCAGCAGGGCGGGAGATACGCAGTATTTT.

This chain connects TRBV6-6 to TRBJ2-7, with 7 bases that match TRBD2. J lost 3 bases, V lost 6 bases, and 8 bases had no gene match. The length of the CDR3 is 14 residues. CDR1 and CDR2 from the germline V gene are MNHNY and SVGAGI (reference sequence). The DNA for the CDR3 is TGTGCCAGCAGGCCCCGGGGGGAAGGCTACGAGCAGTACTTC. Protein: CASRPRGEGYEQYF.

This clone appeared once. V usage is TRBV5-4 and J usage is TRBJ1-2, with D uncertain. The V gene lost 0 bases and the J gene lost 2 bases, with 5 bases spanning the gap. The CDR3 consists of 13 residues. CDR1 and CDR2 from the germline V gene are SGHNT and YYREEE (reference sequence). In DNA form, the CDR3 reads TGTGCCAGCAGCTTGGTTGCAAACTATGGCTACACCTTC. Translating gives CASSLVANYGYTF.

This clone was picked up many times. The rearrangement joins TRBV7-2 to TRBJ2-2, with D tentatively TRBD1 (5 bases). There are 16 residues in the CDR3. The ends were cut back, 5 bases at V and 0 bases at J, with 13 bases in the middle. Germline values: CDR1 SGHTA, CDR2 FQGNSA. The DNA for the CDR3 is TGTGCCAGCAGCCGGTTGACAGAAGCGAACACCGGGGAGCTGTTTTTT. Protein: CASSRLTEANTGELFF.

The chain recombines TRBV27 with TRBJ1-3; the D is unclear. CDR1 is MNHEY and CDR2 is SMNVEV in the germline V gene (reference sequence). V was trimmed by 0 bases and J by 0 bases, leaving 12 bases between them. The CDR3 is 17 amino acids. CDR3 coding DNA: TGTGCCAGCAGTTTATCAGGTCCCACCGTCTCTGGAAACACCATATATTTT. Translation: CASSLSGPTVSGNTIYF.

As for this clone: The likely explanation is a read error, given a far larger clone one base away. The same CDR3 also results from other DNA sequences found in this sample. The chain recombines TRBV4-1 with TRBJ2-5; D remains ambiguous. The J call is uncertain, as TRBJ2-7 better fits the DNA end. CDR3 size: 13 residues. Germline values: CDR1 MGHRA, CDR2 YSYEKL. The CDR3 sequence: CASSQVAYYEQYF. Here the CDR3 DNA reads TGCGCCAGTAGCCAAGTAGCTTACTACGAGCAGTACTTC.

On this clone itself: A read error may produce the germline difference seen at one junction end. V is TRBV11-2 and J is TRBJ1-5; D gene uncertain. This CDR3 is 14 amino acids long. Germline V gene sequence: CDR1 SGHAT, CDR2 FQNNGV. Here the CDR3 reads CASSSPVSNRPQHF. CDR3 DNA sequence: TGTGCCAGCAGCTCCCCAGTAAGCAATCGGCCCCAGCATTTT.

The rearrangement joins TRBV6-5 to TRBJ1-2, with 7 bases aligning to TRBD1. The CDR3 length is 14 residues. CDR1 is MNHEY, CDR2 SVGAGI, per germline. Losses at the gene ends were 6 bases for V and 4 bases for J; bases not matched to a gene: 8. The CDR3 sequence is CASSGGGQGYGYTF. DNA for the CDR3: TGTGCCAGCAGCGGAGGGGGCCAAGGCTATGGCTACACCTTC.

This clone was recorded a few times. This rearrangement joins TRBV28 to TRBJ2-7, with 8 bases fitting TRBD2. The J segment lost 11 bases and the V segment lost 3 bases, leaving 3 bases of the junction unmatched. Germline CDR1 and CDR2: MDHEN and SYDVKM. The CDR3 extends over 11 amino acids. The CDR3 region has the DNA TGTGCCAGCAGTTTCGCGGGAGGAGAGTACTTC. It encodes CASSFAGGEYF.

The rearrangement joins TRBV28 to TRBJ1-2; no definite D call. In germline, CDR1 is MDHEN, CDR2 SYDVKM. V dropped 3 bases and J dropped 5 bases, with 10 bases sitting between them. There are 13 residues in the CDR3. As DNA, the CDR3 is TGTGCCAGCAGTTTTCGGGGAAGGTATGGCTACACCTTC. Amino acids: CASSFRGRYGYTF.

V and J are TRBV5-6 and TRBJ1-2; D not certain. The CDR3 runs 15 residues. Trimming pared 0 bases from V and 5 bases from J, leaving 14 bases between. From germline, CDR1 is SGHDT and CDR2 YYEEEE. CDR3 coding DNA: TGTGCCAGCAGCTTGGGCGTGGGCAGAAATTATGGCTACACCTTC. Encoded protein: CASSLGVGRNYGYTF.

The rearrangement links TRBV7-8 to TRBJ2-4; TRBD1 aligns across 7 bases. The ends lost 5 bases at V and 7 bases at J; junction bases unmatched: 11. The CDR3 extends over 15 amino acids. Per the germline V gene, CDR1 is SGHVS and CDR2 is FQNEAQ. CDR3 loop: CASSQLTGSLNIQYF. CDR3 nucleotides: TGTGCCAGCAGCCAGCTGACAGGGTCTCTGAACATTCAGTACTTC.

This clone was seen just once. The rearrangement links TRBV6-6 to TRBJ1-1, with D unclear. V lost 8 bases, J lost 7 bases, and 17 bases lay in between. The CDR3 extends over 13 amino acids. Per germline, CDR1 MNHNY and CDR2 SVGAGI (reference sequence). The CDR3 DNA is TGTGCCAGCTCTCCAGTTCGTTCCCTTGAAGCTTTCTTT. Protein product: CASSPVRSLEAFF.

This clone showed up many times. The chain carries TRBV7-7 and TRBJ2-3; maybe TRBD2 (6 bases). The CDR3 is made up of 14 amino acids. In germline, CDR1 is SSHAT, CDR2 FNYEAQ (reference sequence). Trimming stripped 4 bases from V and 4 bases from J, with 12 bases between. CDR3 region: CASSSGVSADTQYF. CDR3 DNA sequence: TGTGCCAGCAGCTCGGGAGTTTCTGCAGATACGCAGTATTTT.

This chain connects TRBV29-1 to TRBJ1-1, with TRBD1 matching 8 bases. Germline CDR1 is SQVTM and CDR2 is ANQGSEA. V lost 6 bases to trimming and J lost 0 bases; unmatched junction nucleotides: 6. The CDR3 contains 14 residues. The CDR3 region is CSVPDRGLNTEAFF. In nucleotides, the CDR3 is TGCAGCGTGCCAGACAGGGGATTGAACACTGAAGCTTTCTTT.

CDR3 sequence: CASSLAVAGGSYEQYF. CDR3 DNA sequence: TGCGCCAGCAGCTTGGCTGTAGCGGGAGGATCCTACGAGCAGTACTTC. The chain couples TRBV5-1 to TRBJ2-7; 10 bases match TRBD2. CDR1 and CDR2 from the germline V gene are SGHRS and YFSETQ. CDR3 length: 16 amino acids. With 0 bases clipped from V and 1 base from J, the junction kept 4 bases outside the gene matches.

Note on this clone: This could be a read error, since a much larger clone is one nucleotide away. The chain recombines TRBV7-9 with TRBJ2-1; the match to TRBD2 covers 8 bases. This CDR3 spans 15 amino acids. After removal of 7 bases from V and 0 bases from J, the junction contained 5 bases not matched to a gene. In germline, CDR1 is SEHNR, CDR2 FQNEAQ (reference sequence). The CDR3 DNA follows: TGTGCCAGCAACCTTAGCGGGGCCTCCTACAATGAGCAGTTCTTC. It codes for CASNLSGASYNEQFF.

J is TRBJ2-5 and V is TRBV19, with D perhaps TRBD1 (5 bases). V shed 5 bases and J shed 1 base, with 8 bases lying between them. This CDR3 region has 13 residues. Germline assignment: CDR1 LNHDA and CDR2 SQIVND (reference sequence). The CDR3 sequence is CASSVRAQETQYF. The CDR3 DNA reads TGTGCCAGTAGTGTCAGGGCCCAAGAGACCCAGTACTTC.

The V and J genes are TRBV30 and TRBJ1-3; D is possibly TRBD1 (5 bases). CDR1 is GTSNPN and CDR2 is SVGIG in the germline V gene (reference sequence). The CDR3 totals 13 residues. The ends were cut back, 4 bases at V and 4 bases at J, with 11 bases in the middle. CDR3 sequence: CAWNWGGGNTIYF. In nucleotides, the CDR3 is TGTGCCTGGAACTGGGGGGGAGGAAACACCATATATTTT.

V and J are TRBV18 and TRBJ1-4; unclear D gene. V was cut by 3 bases and J by 8 bases, with 13 bases left in between. CDR1 is KGHSH and CDR2 is LQKENI in the germline V gene. The CDR3 covers 14 residues. CDR3 bases: TGTGCCAGCTCACCTTACGCGGCGGAAGAAAAACTGTTTTTT. This sequence encodes CASSPYAAEEKLFF.

The chain joins TRBV28 to TRBJ2-3; D unclear. Germline V gene lookup returns CDR1 MDHEN and CDR2 SYDVKM. Trimming took 8 bases from V and 3 from J, leaving 15 bases between them. CDR3 size: 14 residues. The CDR3 here is CASADDLGTDTQYF. The CDR3 bases are TGTGCCAGCGCGGACGACCTGGGAACAGATACGCAGTATTTT.

The CDR3 spells CASSLAPGLAFGELFF. For the CDR3, the DNA is TGTGCCAGCAGCTTAGCTCCGGGACTAGCTTTCGGGGAGCTGTTTTTT. This rearrangement joins TRBV7-9 to TRBJ2-2, with 9 bases aligning to TRBD2. The trim removed 0 bases at V and 7 bases at J, leaving 6 bases unmatched. Germline V CDR1 and CDR2: SEHNR, FQNEAQ (reference sequence). The CDR3 is 16 amino acids.

The chain combines TRBV4-3 with TRBJ1-4; no clear D gene. This CDR3 is 15 amino acids long. V lost 0 bases and J lost 4, with 9 bases in between. CDR1 is LGHNA, CDR2 YSLEER, per germline. The CDR3 DNA reads as TGCGCCAGCAGCCAAGACCATGGTTTTAATGAAAAACTGTTTTTT. Protein: CASSQDHGFNEKLFF.